These 11 T cell receptor beta chains originate from one sample sequenced in a study of blood T cell repertoires in COVID-19. Clones were read by immunoSEQ multiplex PCR, and TCRdb kept only the in-frame ones, dropping some. There are 150,000 to 180,000 clones in the sample; roughly 84% occur only once, and roughly 8% lies in the top ten. The sequencing input was peripheral blood. The receptors were sampled from a woman aged 55-69 years with COVID-19, enrolled during active disease.

V usage is TRBV7-2 and J usage is TRBJ1-5; 7 positions match TRBD1. CDR3 length: 14 amino acids. V was pared by 5 bases and J by 5 bases, with 6 bases of the junction left unmatched. The germline CDR1 and CDR2 sequences are SGHTA and FQGNSA. CDR3 residues: CASSLNRGHQPQHF. The CDR3 DNA reads as TGTGCCAGCAGCCTAAACAGGGGCCATCAGCCCCAGCATTTT.

V usage is TRBV18 and J usage is TRBJ1-2, with D maybe TRBD1 (6 bases). The CDR3 length is 15 residues. Germline CDR1 KGHSH, CDR2 LQKENI. Trimming cost V 6 bases and J 3 bases, with 17 bases left between them. The CDR3 DNA reads TGTGCCAGCTCGCCAACAGGGTCAGCAGACTATGGCTACACCTTC. Encoded protein: CASSPTGSADYGYTF. The entire variable domain, with the rest obtained from reference TRBV18 and TRBJ1-2, is as follows: NAGVMQNPRHLVRRRGQEARLRCSPMKGHSHVYWYRQLPEEGLKFMVYLQKENIIDESGMPKERFSAEFPKEGPSILRIQQVVRGDSAAYFCASSPTGSADYGYTFGSGTRLTVV.

The chain links TRBV5-1 to TRBJ1-2; D unresolved. The CDR3 covers 13 residues. Trimming cost V 5 bases and J 4 bases, with 12 bases left between them. The germline V gene encodes CDR1 SGHRS and CDR2 YFSETQ. CDR3 nucleotide sequence: TGCGCCAGCAGTACTATTGACTTCTATGGCTACACCTTC. This gives the protein CASSTIDFYGYTF.

This chain joins TRBV5-4 and TRBJ2-5; weak D call: TRBD1 (6 bases). The CDR3 spans 16 residues. The V and J ends lost 2 bases and 5 bases respectively, with 19 bases between them. Germline V gives CDR1 SGHNT, CDR2 YYREEE (reference sequence). CDR3 loop: CASSFGRGGVTETQYF. In nucleotides, the CDR3 is TGTGCCAGCAGCTTTGGGCGAGGGGGTGTGACGGAGACCCAGTACTTC. The variable domain in full, with the rest retrieved from reference TRBV5-4 and TRBJ2-5, is ETGVTQSPTHLIKTRGQQVTLRCSSQSGHNTVSWYQQALGQGPQFIFQYYREEENGRGNFPPRFSGLQFPNYSSELNVNALELDDSALYLCASSFGRGGVTETQYFGPGTRLLVL.

The CDR3 here is CATSREIQSEAFF. DNA of the CDR3: TGTGCCACCAGCAGAGAAATACAGTCTGAAGCTTTCTTT. V and J are TRBV15 and TRBJ1-1, with D hard to call. Germline lookup yields CDR1 LNHNV and CDR2 YYDKDF (reference sequence). CDR3 length: 13 amino acids. V lost 0 bases and J 6 bases, leaving 8 bases between the germline ends.

This clone was observed a few times. The V and J genes are TRBV6-1 and TRBJ1-4; 9 bases are shared with TRBD1. Germline CDR1 reads MNHNS; CDR2 reads SASEGT. The CDR3 length is 15 residues. V lost 3 bases to trimming and J lost 12 bases; unmatched junction nucleotides: 11. The CDR3 DNA is TGTGCCAGCAGTGATCCGGGACAGGGAGGTCGAGAACTGTTTTTT. Protein product: CASSDPGQGGRELFF.

The J gene is TRBJ2-7, the V gene TRBV13; D is unresolved. Deletions cut 2 bases from V and 5 bases from J, with 13 bases between. The germline CDR1 and CDR2 sequences are PRHDT and FYEKMQ (reference sequence). The CDR3 spans 14 residues. Written as DNA, the CDR3 is TGTGCCAGCAGCTTATTTAGTATTAGCCACGAGCAGTACTTC. This encodes CASSLFSISHEQYF.

The chain has TRBV29-1 and TRBJ1-6; TRBD1 matches at 7 bases. Germline CDR1 and CDR2: SQVTM and ANQGSEA. Germline trimming cut 7 bases from V and 10 bases from J; bases unmatched to any gene: 10. The CDR3 consists of 13 residues. The CDR3 nucleotides read TGCAGCGCAGGGGGGGGAGGGAGCTCACCCCTCCACTTT. It codes for CSAGGGGSSPLHF.

V usage is TRBV19 and J usage is TRBJ2-7; 8 bases match TRBD2. Looked up from germline, CDR1 is LNHDA and CDR2 is SQIVND (reference sequence). The CDR3 has 14 amino acids. Trimming at V came to 8 bases and at J to 4 bases, leaving 10 bases not matched to a gene. Here the CDR3 DNA reads TGTGCCAGTTCTCGCGGGGGGACCCTTTACGAGCAGTACTTC. Translated, it gives CASSRGGTLYEQYF. The variable domain in full, completed from reference TRBV19 and TRBJ2-7, reads DGGITQSPKYLFRKEGQNVTLSCEQNLNHDAMYWYRQDPGQGLRLIYYSQIVNDFQKGDIAEGYSVSREKKESFPLTVTSAQKNPTAFYLCASSRGGTLYEQYFGPGTRLTVT.

The chain is built from TRBV21-1 and TRBJ1-2. TRBV21-1 is tagged as a pseudogene. This CDR3 comprises 16 residues. CDR3 sequence: CASSKDGGGGEYGYTF. The CDR3 nucleotides are TGTGCCAGCAGCAAAGACGGCGGTGGAGGGGAGTATGGCTACACCTTC.

V gene TRBV5-1 combines with J gene TRBJ1-5; no clear D gene. Germline CDR1 reads SGHRS; CDR2 reads YFSETQ. The CDR3 has 15 residues. Trimming stripped 1 base from V and 2 bases from J, with 10 bases between. CDR3 loop: CASSLTGIGNQPQHF. CDR3 DNA sequence: TGCGCCAGCAGCTTGACGGGGATAGGCAATCAGCCCCAGCATTTT. The whole variable domain, remainder taken from reference TRBV5-1 and TRBJ1-5, is KAGVTQTPRYLIKTRGQQVTLSCSPISGHRSVSWYQQTPGQGLQFLFEYFSETQRNKGNFPGRFSGRQFSNSRSEMNVSTLELGDSALYLCASSLTGIGNQPQHFGDGTRLSIL.